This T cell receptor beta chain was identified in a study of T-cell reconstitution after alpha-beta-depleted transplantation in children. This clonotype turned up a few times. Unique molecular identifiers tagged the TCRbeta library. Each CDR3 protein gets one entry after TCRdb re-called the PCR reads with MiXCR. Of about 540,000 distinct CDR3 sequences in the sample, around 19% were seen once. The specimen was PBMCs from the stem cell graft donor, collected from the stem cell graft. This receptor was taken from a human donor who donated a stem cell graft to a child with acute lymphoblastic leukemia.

The CDR3 here is CASSFSGGGNEQFF. The DNA for the CDR3 is TGTGCCAGCAGTTTCAGTGGCGGTGGGAATGAGCAGTTCTTC. J is TRBJ2-1 and V is TRBV12-3 or TRBV12-4; no reliable D call. The CDR3 runs to 14 residues. V was trimmed by 3 bases and J by 7 bases, leaving 13 bases between them.